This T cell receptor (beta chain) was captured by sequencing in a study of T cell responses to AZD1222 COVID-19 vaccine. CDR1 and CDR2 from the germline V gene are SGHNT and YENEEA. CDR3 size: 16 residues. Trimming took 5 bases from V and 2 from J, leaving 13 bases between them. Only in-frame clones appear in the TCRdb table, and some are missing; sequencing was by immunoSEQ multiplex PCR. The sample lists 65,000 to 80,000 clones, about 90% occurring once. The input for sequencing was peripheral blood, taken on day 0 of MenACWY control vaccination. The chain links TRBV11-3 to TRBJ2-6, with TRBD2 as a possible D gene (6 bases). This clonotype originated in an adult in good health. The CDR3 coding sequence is TGTGCCAGCAGCCCCTCGGAGGGGCCTGGGGCCAACGTCCTGACTTTC. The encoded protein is CASSPSEGPGANVLTF.